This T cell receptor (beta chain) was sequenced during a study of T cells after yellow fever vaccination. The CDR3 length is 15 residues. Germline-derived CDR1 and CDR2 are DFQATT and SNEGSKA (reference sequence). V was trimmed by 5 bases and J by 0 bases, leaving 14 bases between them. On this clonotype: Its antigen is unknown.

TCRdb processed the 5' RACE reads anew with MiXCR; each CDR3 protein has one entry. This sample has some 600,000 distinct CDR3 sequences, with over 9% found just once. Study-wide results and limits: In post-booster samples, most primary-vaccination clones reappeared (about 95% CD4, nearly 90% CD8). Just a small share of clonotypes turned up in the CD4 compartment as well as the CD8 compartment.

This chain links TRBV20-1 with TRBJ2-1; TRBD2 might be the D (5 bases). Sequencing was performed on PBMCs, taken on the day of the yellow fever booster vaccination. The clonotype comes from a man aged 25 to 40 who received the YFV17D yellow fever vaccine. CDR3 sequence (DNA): TGCAGTGCTGCAAGACTACTCCACTCCTACAATGAGCAGTTCTTC. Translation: CSAARLLHSYNEQFF.